A selection of T cell receptor beta chains follows, all from one sample in a study of T cell responses to AZD1222 COVID-19 vaccine. Generated by immunoSEQ multiplex PCR, the TCRdb table keeps only in-frame clones and is missing some. The profile shows some 180,000 clones, about 90% of them singletons. The source was peripheral blood, collected 28 days after the second AZD1222 dose. The receptors here all came from an adult who received the AZD1222 COVID-19 vaccine. Both conserved end residues are part of each CDR3. Each record gives: J gene, clone size, D gene, V gene, CDR3 DNA, CDR3 protein. D genes are given only for firm matches. Where a row states a size, it is once, few, many or the class of an expanded clone; other rows omit it.

J gene: TRBJ1-2
clone size: .
D gene: .
V gene: TRBV11-2
CDR3 DNA: TGTGCCAGCAGCTTAGTGGGATTGAGTAGCGGGCAAGGCTACACCTTC
CDR3 protein: CASSLVGLSSGQGYTF

J gene: TRBJ2-1
clone size: .
D gene: TRBD2
V gene: TRBV28
CDR3 DNA: TGTGCCAGCGGGGGGAGCGGGACTACCTACAATGAGCAGTTCTTC
CDR3 protein: CASGGSGTTYNEQFF

J gene: TRBJ1-3
clone size: .
D gene: TRBD1
V gene: TRBV4-2
CDR3 DNA: TGTGCCAGCAGCCAACGGACAGGTTCTTCGGGAAACACCATATATTTT
CDR3 protein: CASSQRTGSSGNTIYF

J gene: TRBJ1-4
clone size: few
D gene: TRBD1
V gene: TRBV5-1
CDR3 DNA: TGCGCCAGCAGCTTGAGTACAGGGGGGGAAAAACTGTTTTTT
CDR3 protein: CASSLSTGGEKLFF

J gene: TRBJ1-2
clone size: .
D gene: .
V gene: TRBV24-1
CDR3 DNA: TGTGCCACCAGTGATAACGGGGTTGGCTATGGCTACACCTTC
CDR3 protein: CATSDNGVGYGYTF

J gene: TRBJ1-2
clone size: .
D gene: .
V gene: TRBV18
CDR3 DNA: TGTGCCAGCTCACAGGAGTCCAACTATGGCTACACCTTC
CDR3 protein: CASSQESNYGYTF

J gene: TRBJ1-1
clone size: .
D gene: .
V gene: TRBV19
CDR3 DNA: TGTGCCAGTACCCCATGGGTAGTAATATCGGACACTGAAGCTTTCTTT
CDR3 protein: CASTPWVVISDTEAFF

J gene: TRBJ2-1
clone size: .
D gene: .
V gene: TRBV11-3
CDR3 DNA: TGTGCCAGCAGTTACGACATGGGGTCAAGGGATGAGCAGTTCTTC
CDR3 protein: CASSYDMGSRDEQFF

J gene: TRBJ2-7
clone size: .
D gene: TRBD1
V gene: TRBV10-3
CDR3 DNA: TGTGCCATCAGTGAGGGACAGGGGGATGCTGGGTACGAGCAGTACTTC
CDR3 protein: CAISEGQGDAGYEQYF

J gene: TRBJ1-5
clone size: .
D gene: TRBD1
V gene: TRBV5-1
CDR3 DNA: TGCGCCAGCAGCTTGGACGGGACAGGGAGTAATAGCAATCAGCCCCAGCATTTT
CDR3 protein: CASSLDGTGSNSNQPQHF

J gene: TRBJ2-1
clone size: .
D gene: .
V gene: TRBV5-1
CDR3 DNA: TGCGCCAGCAGCCGTACAGGGAGGGGATACAATGAGCAGTTCTTC
CDR3 protein: CASSRTGRGYNEQFF

J gene: TRBJ2-7
clone size: .
D gene: .
V gene: TRBV19
CDR3 DNA: TGTGCCAGTAGTATTCAGGGTGGGTTCGAGCAGTACTTC
CDR3 protein: CASSIQGGFEQYF

J gene: TRBJ2-4
clone size: .
D gene: TRBD1
V gene: TRBV6-5
CDR3 DNA: TGTGCCAGCAGCCCCCGGGGACAGGGGAGGAACATTCAGTACTTC
CDR3 protein: CASSPRGQGRNIQYF

J gene: TRBJ1-1
clone size: .
D gene: .
V gene: TRBV5-1
CDR3 DNA: TGCGCCAGCAGCTTGGCGGGGGGGAACACTGAAGCTTTCTTT
CDR3 protein: CASSLAGGNTEAFF

J gene: TRBJ2-1
clone size: .
D gene: TRBD2
V gene: TRBV2
CDR3 DNA: TGTGCCAGCAGTGCCGGGACTAGCTTCTACAATGAGCAGTTCTTC
CDR3 protein: CASSAGTSFYNEQFF

J gene: TRBJ1-2
clone size: .
D gene: .
V gene: TRBV2
CDR3 DNA: TGTGCCAGCAGGAGGACGAACTATGGCTACACCTTC
CDR3 protein: CASRRTNYGYTF

J gene: TRBJ1-1
clone size: .
D gene: TRBD1
V gene: TRBV6-2/TRBV6-3
CDR3 DNA: TGTGCCAGCAGTCGGACAGGGGGCAACACTGAAGCTTTCTTT
CDR3 protein: CASSRTGGNTEAFF

J gene: TRBJ1-5
clone size: .
D gene: .
V gene: TRBV19
CDR3 DNA: TGTGCCAGTAGCCCTAACCAGGGAAGCAATCAGCCCCAGCATTTT
CDR3 protein: CASSPNQGSNQPQHF

J gene: TRBJ2-3
clone size: .
D gene: TRBD2
V gene: TRBV4-2
CDR3 DNA: TGTGCCAGCAGCCAAGACATTCGACTAGCGGGGCGCACAGATACGCAGTATTTT
CDR3 protein: CASSQDIRLAGRTDTQYF

J gene: TRBJ2-7
clone size: .
D gene: .
V gene: TRBV4-2
CDR3 DNA: TGTGCCAGCAGCCTCGGGACGGAAAACTACGAGCAGTACTTC
CDR3 protein: CASSLGTENYEQYF

J gene: TRBJ2-1
clone size: .
D gene: .
V gene: TRBV11-3
CDR3 DNA: TGTGCCAGCAGCTTAGGGCAGGCGATGAATGAGCAGTTCTTC
CDR3 protein: CASSLGQAMNEQFF

J gene: TRBJ2-5
clone size: .
D gene: TRBD2
V gene: TRBV9
CDR3 DNA: TGTGCCAGCAGCGTAGGCGGGGGGGTATCAGAGACCCAGTACTTC
CDR3 protein: CASSVGGGVSETQYF

J gene: TRBJ2-3
clone size: .
D gene: TRBD2
V gene: TRBV6-4
CDR3 DNA: TGTGCCAGCAGTGACTGGACTAGCTCAAGTACAGATACGCAGTATTTT
CDR3 protein: CASSDWTSSSTDTQYF

J gene: TRBJ2-3
clone size: .
D gene: .
V gene: TRBV5-1
CDR3 DNA: TGCGCCAGCAGCTTCCAGACTACCTCAGATACGCAGTATTTT
CDR3 protein: CASSFQTTSDTQYF

J gene: TRBJ1-1
clone size: .
D gene: TRBD1
V gene: TRBV27
CDR3 DNA: TGTGCCAGCAGTCCCCGGCAGGGGGCTGTCACTGAAGCTTTCTTT
CDR3 protein: CASSPRQGAVTEAFF

J gene: TRBJ1-5
clone size: .
D gene: .
V gene: TRBV21-1
CDR3 DNA: TGTGCCAGCAGCAAACAGCCAGGCTTTAGCAATCAGCCCCAGCATTTT
CDR3 protein: CASSKQPGFSNQPQHF

J gene: TRBJ2-7
clone size: .
D gene: TRBD1
V gene: TRBV2
CDR3 DNA: TGTGCCAGCAAGGGGGACAGCGCCGACTACGAGCAGTACTTC
CDR3 protein: CASKGDSADYEQYF

J gene: TRBJ2-1
clone size: .
D gene: .
V gene: TRBV28
CDR3 DNA: TGTGCCAGCAGCCTCCCCGTCCACAATGAGCAGTTCTTC
CDR3 protein: CASSLPVHNEQFF

J gene: TRBJ2-3
clone size: .
D gene: TRBD2
V gene: TRBV20-1
CDR3 DNA: TGCAGTGCTAGTGGGAGCGGGGGGGCAGCAGATACGCAGTATTTT
CDR3 protein: CSASGSGGAADTQYF

J gene: TRBJ2-7
clone size: once
D gene: .
V gene: TRBV20-1
CDR3 DNA: TGCAGTGCTAGTTGGCCGGGACACTCCTACGAGCAGTACTTC
CDR3 protein: CSASWPGHSYEQYF

J gene: TRBJ2-1
clone size: .
D gene: .
V gene: TRBV24-1
CDR3 DNA: TGTGCCACCAGTGGACAGCACAATGAGCAGTTCTTC
CDR3 protein: CATSGQHNEQFF

J gene: TRBJ2-5
clone size: .
D gene: .
V gene: TRBV24-1
CDR3 DNA: TGTGCCACCAGTGATTCCCTTGGGGGAGGCCAAGAGACCCAGTACTTC
CDR3 protein: CATSDSLGGGQETQYF

J gene: TRBJ1-1
clone size: .
D gene: .
V gene: TRBV2
CDR3 DNA: TGTGCCAGCAGTGAAGCAGGGAGTTGGGCTGAAGCTTTCTTT
CDR3 protein: CASSEAGSWAEAFF

J gene: TRBJ1-6
clone size: .
D gene: TRBD1
V gene: TRBV30
CDR3 DNA: TGTGCCTGGAGTACCATTGACAGGGACAATTCACCCCTCCACTTT
CDR3 protein: CAWSTIDRDNSPLHF

J gene: TRBJ1-6
clone size: .
D gene: TRBD1
V gene: TRBV7-9
CDR3 DNA: TGTGCCAGCAGCTTAGCCCGGGACAGGGGCCCCCTCCACTTT
CDR3 protein: CASSLARDRGPLHF

J gene: TRBJ1-1
clone size: .
D gene: .
V gene: TRBV15
CDR3 DNA: TGTGCCACCAGCAGAGATCTGCTAGGGGGTGAGAACACTGAAGCTTTCTTT
CDR3 protein: CATSRDLLGGENTEAFF

J gene: TRBJ2-1
clone size: .
D gene: TRBD2
V gene: TRBV4-1
CDR3 DNA: TGCGCCAGCAGCCAAGAGGGGACTAGCGGGGTTAATGAGCAGTTCTTC
CDR3 protein: CASSQEGTSGVNEQFF

J gene: TRBJ2-2
clone size: .
D gene: .
V gene: TRBV7-9
CDR3 DNA: TGTGCCAGCAGCTTAGCGGACACTAACACCGGGGAGCTGTTTTTT
CDR3 protein: CASSLADTNTGELFF

J gene: TRBJ1-1
clone size: .
D gene: .
V gene: TRBV2
CDR3 DNA: TGTGCCAGCAGAACAGGGCCAAGGAACACTGAAGCTTTCTTT
CDR3 protein: CASRTGPRNTEAFF

J gene: TRBJ1-3
clone size: .
D gene: TRBD1
V gene: TRBV9
CDR3 DNA: TGTGCCAGCAGCCCGGGACAGGGGGCTGGAAACACCATATATTTT
CDR3 protein: CASSPGQGAGNTIYF

J gene: TRBJ2-2
clone size: .
D gene: .
V gene: TRBV5-1
CDR3 DNA: TGCGCCAGCCTGCAAGGGGCGGGACTCTCAACCGGGGAGCTGTTTTTT
CDR3 protein: CASLQGAGLSTGELFF

J gene: TRBJ2-2
clone size: .
D gene: .
V gene: TRBV6-4
CDR3 DNA: TGTGCCAGCAGTGACTCAACGGAAATGAACACCGGGGAGCTGTTTTTT
CDR3 protein: CASSDSTEMNTGELFF

J gene: TRBJ1-4
clone size: once
D gene: .
V gene: TRBV6-6
CDR3 DNA: TGTGCCAGCAGCCTAGTCGCAACTAATGAAAAACTGTTTTTT
CDR3 protein: CASSLVATNEKLFF

J gene: TRBJ1-2
clone size: .
D gene: .
V gene: TRBV30
CDR3 DNA: TGTGCCTGGACCTTGGGGGGTGGGGGAAGCTACACCTTC
CDR3 protein: CAWTLGGGGSYTF

J gene: TRBJ1-2
clone size: .
D gene: .
V gene: TRBV19
CDR3 DNA: TGTGCCAGTAGTACGGGGGTAGGATTCCCATTCTACACCTTC
CDR3 protein: CASSTGVGFPFYTF

J gene: TRBJ1-2
clone size: .
D gene: TRBD1
V gene: TRBV6-6
CDR3 DNA: TGTGCCAGCAGTCACCGGGACAGGAACTATGGCTACACCTTC
CDR3 protein: CASSHRDRNYGYTF

J gene: TRBJ2-3
clone size: .
D gene: .
V gene: TRBV28
CDR3 DNA: TGTGCCAGCAGTTTGGGGAGGACAGATACGCAGTATTTT
CDR3 protein: CASSLGRTDTQYF

J gene: TRBJ1-5
clone size: .
D gene: .
V gene: TRBV6-6
CDR3 DNA: TGTGCCAGCAGTTTTGTTAGGGGGGGCTGGCAGCCCCAGCATTTT
CDR3 protein: CASSFVRGGWQPQHF

J gene: TRBJ1-2
clone size: .
D gene: .
V gene: TRBV6-5
CDR3 DNA: TGTGCCAGCACCTACTCTCCAGGGCTCTATGGCTACACCTTC
CDR3 protein: CASTYSPGLYGYTF

J gene: TRBJ2-5
clone size: .
D gene: .
V gene: TRBV6-5
CDR3 DNA: TGTGCCAGCAGTTACTCGGGCAGGGTCGAGACCCAGTACTTC
CDR3 protein: CASSYSGRVETQYF

J gene: TRBJ2-1
clone size: .
D gene: .
V gene: TRBV5-1
CDR3 DNA: TGCGCCAGCAGCGCCGCGGACGGTGAGCAGTTCTTC
CDR3 protein: CASSAADGEQFF

J gene: TRBJ2-1
clone size: .
D gene: .
V gene: TRBV19
CDR3 DNA: TGTGCCAGTAGCGTGGGACTTGACTCCTACAATGAGCAGTTCTTC
CDR3 protein: CASSVGLDSYNEQFF

J gene: TRBJ2-5
clone size: .
D gene: .
V gene: TRBV18
CDR3 DNA: TGTGCCAGCTCACCAGGACAGCGACAAGAGACCCAGTACTTC
CDR3 protein: CASSPGQRQETQYF